Shown below are 7 T cell receptor beta chains from a single sample sequenced in a study of blood T cell repertoires in COVID-19. TCRdb's copy holds only in-frame clones and misses some; the assay was immunoSEQ multiplex PCR. This sample carries about half a million clones, 70% to 90% of them seen once, and the ten largest clones take approximately 2.9%. Sequenced: peripheral blood. Receptors were obtained from a human donor in a cohort sampled during active COVID-19.

V gene TRBV20-1 combines with J gene TRBJ2-1, with 8 nucleotides matching TRBD2. Trimming removed 3 bases from V and 4 bases from J; junction bases left unmatched: 11. The CDR3 consists of 16 residues. Germline lookup yields CDR1 DFQATT and CDR2 SNEGSKA (reference sequence). The CDR3 bases are TGCAGTGCTAGTCAGTTTGGGGGACTAGGGTACAATGAGCAGTTCTTC. It codes for CSASQFGGLGYNEQFF.

V gene TRBV5-6 combines with J gene TRBJ2-5; D might be TRBD1 (6 bases). The CDR3 spans 16 residues. Between the trimmed V and J ends, which lost 0 bases and 0 bases, there was a span of 12 bases. CDR1 is SGHDT and CDR2 is YYEEEE in the germline V gene. CDR3 sequence (DNA): TGTGCCAGCAGCTTGGCCTCAGGGGCGTACCAAGAGACCCAGTACTTC. Its translation is CASSLASGAYQETQYF. The variable domain in full, completed from reference TRBV5-6 and TRBJ2-5, reads DAGVTQSPTHLIKTRGQQVTLRCSPKSGHDTVSWYQQALGQGPQFIFQYYEEEERQRGNFPDRFSGHQFPNYSSELNVNALLLGDSALYLCASSLASGAYQETQYFGPGTRLLVL.

This clone showed up just once. The chain uses TRBV3-1 (or the pseudogene TRBV3-2) and TRBJ1-2; 7 bases are shared with TRBD1. The junction had 12 bases not matched to a gene; V was cut back by 0 bases and J by 5 bases. The CDR3 consists of 17 residues. Germline lookup yields CDR1 LGHDT and CDR2 YNNKEL (reference sequence). CDR3 DNA sequence: TGTGCCAGCAGCCAAGATCCCCTGCTGACAGGGACTTATGGCTACACCTTC. Its protein product is CASSQDPLLTGTYGYTF.

This chain joins TRBV28 and TRBJ2-7, with 9 bases aligning to TRBD2. The length of the CDR3 is 15 residues. From germline, CDR1 is MDHEN and CDR2 SYDVKM. V shed 2 bases and J 2 bases; nucleotides not matched to a gene: 4. As DNA, the CDR3 is TGTGCCAGCAGTTTAACCCGGACTAGCGCCTACGAGCAGTACTTC. It yields the protein CASSLTRTSAYEQYF.

In this sample, this clone turned up once. The sample carries other DNA sequences with the same CDR3. The rearrangement uses TRBV19 and TRBJ1-5; 9 nucleotides align to TRBD1. V gave up 8 bases and J gave up 4 bases; unmatched junction bases: 3. CDR1 and CDR2 (germline): LNHDA, SQIVND (reference sequence). This CDR3 spans 13 amino acids. CDR3 sequence (DNA): TGTGCCAGTTCCGGGACAGGGAATCAGCCCCAGCATTTT. Residues: CASSGTGNQPQHF.

V and J are TRBV5-1 and TRBJ2-5; 9 bases are shared with TRBD2. From germline, CDR1 is SGHRS and CDR2 YFSETQ. This CDR3 has 16 amino acids. V lost 1 base, J lost 5 bases, and 9 bases stayed unmatched. CDR3 DNA sequence: TGCGCCAGCAGCTTGAGGGTAGCGGGAGCGGAGGAGACCCAGTACTTC. Protein product: CASSLRVAGAEETQYF.

This chain uses TRBV7-9 with TRBJ1-1, with D possibly matching TRBD1 (6 bases). V lost 5 bases, J lost 1 base, and 8 bases lay in between. Germline V lookup: CDR1 SEHNR, CDR2 FQNEAQ (reference sequence). The CDR3 loop spans 13 amino acids. This chain's CDR3 is CASSVTGNTEAFF. The CDR3, as DNA: TGTGCCAGCAGCGTGACAGGGAACACTGAAGCTTTCTTT.